Sequencing of this TCR beta chain was carried out in a study of monozygotic twins with inflammatory bowel disease. The template switching step added UMIs that contained a 6-nucleotide sample barcode. TCRdb re-called the 5' RACE reads; one entry per CDR3 protein, DNA not given. The table lists hundreds of thousands of distinct CDR3 sequences. This receptor was obtained from a human donor with ulcerative colitis or Crohn's disease, or a healthy co-twin of an affected twin (not recorded which). Sequenced sample: blood.

CDR3 loop: CASSSSSSGRSDTQYF. The rearrangement joins TRBV6-2 or TRBV6-3 to TRBJ2-3; TCRdb selects TRBD2, and the lack of DNA leaves this call unchecked. CDR3 length: 16 residues. Germline values: CDR1 MNHEY, CDR2 SVGEGT.